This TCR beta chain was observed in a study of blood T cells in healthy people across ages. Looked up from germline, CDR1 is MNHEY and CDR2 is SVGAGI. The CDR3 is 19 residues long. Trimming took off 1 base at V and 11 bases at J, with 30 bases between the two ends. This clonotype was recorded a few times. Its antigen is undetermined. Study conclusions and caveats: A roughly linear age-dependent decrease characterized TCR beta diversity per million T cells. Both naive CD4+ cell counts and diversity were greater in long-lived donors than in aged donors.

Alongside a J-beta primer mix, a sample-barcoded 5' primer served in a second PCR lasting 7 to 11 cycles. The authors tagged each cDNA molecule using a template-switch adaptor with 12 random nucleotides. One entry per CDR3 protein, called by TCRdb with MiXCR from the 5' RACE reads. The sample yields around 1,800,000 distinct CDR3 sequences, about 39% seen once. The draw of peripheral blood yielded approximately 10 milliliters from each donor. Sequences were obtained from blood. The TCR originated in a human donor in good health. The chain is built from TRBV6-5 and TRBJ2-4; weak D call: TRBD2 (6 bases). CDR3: CASSYLTWGTPLEATLQYF. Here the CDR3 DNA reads TGTGCCAGCAGTTACTTGACCTGGGGGACTCCTCTAGAGGCAACGCTTCAGTACTTC.